This entry features one T cell receptor beta chain sequence. Its antigen is not identified. These data belong to a study of cytomegalovirus exposure and HLA in healthy donors. Study-wide background: Later analysis reported that the 120 validation repertoires shared the platform of the 500 to 850 first-cohort repertoires.

A roughly 120-subject validation cohort, separate from the approximately 670-subject first cohort, supplied the donors. Profiling relied on immunoSEQ multiplex PCR, and the TCRdb table lists in-frame clones only, not all of them. This sample carries approximately 160,000 clones, 84% of them seen once, and the ten largest clones take roughly 10%. Germline V CDR1 and CDR2: LNHDA, SQIVND (reference sequence). The CDR3 is made up of 15 amino acids. V gave up 3 bases and J gave up 0 bases; unmatched junction bases: 2. Study-wide results and limits: Some TCR beta chains (164 of them) were listed as cytomegalovirus-associated.

The chain has TRBV19 and TRBJ1-5, with 7 bases aligning to TRBD1. Sequencing was done on a sample of PBMCs. This clonotype was obtained from a man in his thirties or forties in good health and CMV-seropositive. CDR3: CASSIRGVSNQPQHF. The CDR3 bases are TGTGCCAGTAGTATCAGGGGGGTTAGCAATCAGCCCCAGCATTTT. The complete variable domain, with remaining parts taken from reference TRBV19 and TRBJ1-5, reads DGGITQSPKYLFRKEGQNVTLSCEQNLNHDAMYWYRQDPGQGLRLIYYSQIVNDFQKGDIAEGYSVSREKKESFPLTVTSAQKNPTAFYLCASSIRGVSNQPQHFGDGTRLSIL.